This T cell receptor beta chain is drawn from a study of T cells in localized non-small cell lung cancer. Overall study findings and caveats: It remains possible that heterogeneity exists, since only one tumor region was sequenced. Elevated circulating T cell density in blood was associated with longer overall survival. Uninvolved adjacent lung had higher T cell clonality than tumor and all other tissues.

The method was immunoSEQ multiplex PCR; TCRdb's version includes in-frame clones alone and lacks a portion of them. The sample lists approximately 61,000 clones; just over 85% were seen once. Comments on this clone: Its antigen is still unknown.

The CDR3 has 15 amino acids. Between the trimmed V and J ends, which lost 5 bases and 5 bases, there was a span of 18 bases. Germline CDR1 SGHTA, CDR2 FQGNSA. The receptor's source is a woman between 35 and 75 years old with stage I lung adenocarcinoma. The chain uses TRBV7-2 and TRBJ1-1; D not resolved. The material sequenced was peripheral blood, taken before any cancer treatment. The CDR3 reads CASSPVIGRDTEAFF. The DNA for the CDR3 is TGTGCCAGCAGCCCGGTGATAGGTAGGGATACTGAAGCTTTCTTT.